Sequencing of this T cell receptor (beta chain) was carried out in a study of blood T cell repertoires in COVID-19. Libraries were prepared by immunoSEQ multiplex PCR; TCRdb keeps only in-frame clonotypes and omits some of them. The sample includes hundreds of thousands of clones, 86% seen only once; the top ten take approximately 1.4%. The CDR3 length is 15 residues. The germline CDR1 and CDR2 sequences are SGHDN and FVKESK. J gave up 5 bases and V 7 bases, and 9 bases lay outside the gene matches. The rearrangement joins TRBV14 to TRBJ1-1, with 11 nucleotides matching TRBD1. This TCR derives from a woman in her twenties or thirties with active or convalescent COVID-19. The sequencing sample was made of peripheral blood. The CDR3 bases are TGTGCCAGCACTCGGACAGGGGGCGCTTGGACTGAAGCTTTCTTT. It is translated as CASTRTGGAWTEAFF.